Many counts were recorded for the clone carrying this T cell receptor (delta chain). The protein given by TCRdb reflects a much larger clone and differs at residue 3 from this DNA's translation, likely from a read error; the protein shown is the DNA's translation. Both TRG and TRD chains were sequenced from each sorted sample. TCRdb reanalysed the multiplex PCR reads via CATT. The data show tens of thousands of delta-chain clones, with around 2% seen just once and roughly 24% held by the top ten. Vgamma9/Vdelta2+ and Vdelta2-negative gammadelta T cells were flow-sorted from PBMC for bulk sequencing. These data belong to a study of γδ T cells in repeated Plasmodium falciparum infection. In the study overall: Malaria-naive adults were infected with P. falciparum NF54 four times over roughly 590 days. Samples were taken at baseline, before some infections, and 21 days after each.

This CDR3 is built from 15 residues. Germline V lookup: CDR1 TVYSNPD, CDR2 GDNSRS (reference sequence). V trimming: 5 bases; J trimming: 0 bases; junction bases outside the gene matches: 11. V and J are TRDV3 and TRDJ1, with 8 nucleotides matching TRDD3. TCRdb lists no J gene, so it was determined here by aligning the DNA to germline. The receptor was isolated from a pool of human donors (malaria-infected and uninfected, not separated). Sequencing was performed on gamma-delta T cells from blood. In DNA, the CDR3 is TGTGCCCTTTCATGGGGGATCCTGTACACCGATAAACTCATCTTT. This gives the protein CALSWGILYTDKLIF.